These T cell receptor beta chains were read from a single sample in a study of cytotoxic CD8 clonotypes in ibrutinib-treated CLL. The method was immunoSEQ multiplex PCR; TCRdb's version includes in-frame clones alone and lacks a portion of them. The sample has approximately 46,000 clones, roughly two thirds seen once. The sequences come from PBMCs, collected after 12 months of ibrutinib treatment. The receptors derive from a human donor with chronic lymphocytic leukemia. Each CDR3 is given with its conserved first and last residue. A D gene is named only where the DNA matches it firmly. Clone size is given for some rows only: seen once, a few or many times, or a class if the clone is expanded.

abundance,d_gene,j_gene,v_gene,CDR3aa,CDR3nt
.,.,TRBJ2-7,TRBV7-5,CVRSSRVAGGPSYEQYF,TGTGTCAGAAGCTCAAGAGTAGCGGGAGGCCCCTCCTACGAGCAGTACTTC
once,.,TRBJ2-4,TRBV21-1,CASSNDLDRGNIQYF,TGTGCCAGCAGCAACGACCTGGACAGGGGTAACATTCAGTACTTC
.,.,TRBJ2-4,TRBV4-1,CASSQGGVPGRVGLAKNIQYF,TGCGCCAGCAGCCAAGGGGGGGTCCCGGGACGGGTGGGGCTAGCCAAAAACATTCAGTACTTC
.,TRBD1,TRBJ2-3,TRBV23-1,CASSQSLTGPLDTQYF,TGCGCCAGCAGTCAGTCTTTGACAGGGCCACTCGATACGCAGTATTTT
.,.,TRBJ1-2,TRBV27,CASSSNQALGYGYTF,TGTGCCAGCAGTTCGAACCAGGCTTTGGGCTATGGCTACACCTTC
few,.,TRBJ1-3,TRBV30,CASQSGGNTIYF,TGTGCTTCCCAGTCAGGAGGAAACACCATATATTTT
.,.,TRBJ2-7,TRBV7-2,CASSLAQSTYEQYF,TGTGCCAGCAGCTTAGCTCAGTCGACTTACGAGCAGTACTTC
.,.,TRBJ1-4,TRBV7-6,CASGRGAAEKLFF,TGTGCCAGCGGGCGGGGGGCTGCCGAAAAACTGTTTTTT
.,.,TRBJ1-3,TRBV27,CASSPWQGMAGNTIYF,TGTGCCAGCAGTCCTTGGCAGGGTATGGCTGGAAACACCATATATTTT
.,TRBD1,TRBJ2-1,TRBV6-5,CASRKGQDSYNEQFF,TGTGCCAGCAGAAAGGGACAGGACTCCTACAATGAGCAGTTCTTC